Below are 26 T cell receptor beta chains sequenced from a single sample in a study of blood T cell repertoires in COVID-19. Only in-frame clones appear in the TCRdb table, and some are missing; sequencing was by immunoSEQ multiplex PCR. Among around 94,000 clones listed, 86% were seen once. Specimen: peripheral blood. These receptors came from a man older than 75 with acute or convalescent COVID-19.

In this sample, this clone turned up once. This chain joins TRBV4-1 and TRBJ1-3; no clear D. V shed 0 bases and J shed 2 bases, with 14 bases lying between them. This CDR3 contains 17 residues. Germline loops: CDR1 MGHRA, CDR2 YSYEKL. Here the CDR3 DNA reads TGCGCCAGCAGCCAAGACGAGGGTTCGGAGGCTGGAAACACCATATATTTT. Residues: CASSQDEGSEAGNTIYF.

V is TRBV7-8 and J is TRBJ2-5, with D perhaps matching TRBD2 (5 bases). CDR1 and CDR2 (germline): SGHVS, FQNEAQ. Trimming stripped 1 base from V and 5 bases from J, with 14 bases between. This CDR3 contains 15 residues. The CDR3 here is CASSLGGSVVETQYF. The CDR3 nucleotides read TGTGCCAGCAGCTTAGGTGGGAGCGTGGTGGAGACCCAGTACTTC.

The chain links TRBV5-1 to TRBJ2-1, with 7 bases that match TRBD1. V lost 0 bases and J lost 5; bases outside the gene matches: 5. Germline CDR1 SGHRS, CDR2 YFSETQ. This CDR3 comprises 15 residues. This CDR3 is CASSLAGTEHNEQFF. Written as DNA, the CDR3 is TGCGCCAGCAGCTTGGCCGGGACAGAACACAATGAGCAGTTCTTC. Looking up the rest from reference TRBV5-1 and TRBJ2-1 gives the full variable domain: KAGVTQTPRYLIKTRGQQVTLSCSPISGHRSVSWYQQTPGQGLQFLFEYFSETQRNKGNFPGRFSGRQFSNSRSEMNVSTLELGDSALYLCASSLAGTEHNEQFFGPGTRLTVL.

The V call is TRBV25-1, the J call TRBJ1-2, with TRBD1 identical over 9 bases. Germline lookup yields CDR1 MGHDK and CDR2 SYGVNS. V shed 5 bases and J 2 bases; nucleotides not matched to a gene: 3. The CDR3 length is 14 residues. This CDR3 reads CASSLGTGNYGYTF. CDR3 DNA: TGTGCCAGCAGTCTCGGGACAGGGAACTATGGCTACACCTTC.

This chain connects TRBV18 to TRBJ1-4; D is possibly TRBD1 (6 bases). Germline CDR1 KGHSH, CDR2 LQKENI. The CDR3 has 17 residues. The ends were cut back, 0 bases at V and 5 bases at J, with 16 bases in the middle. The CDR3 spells CASSPPQRQGRNEKLFF. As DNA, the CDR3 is TGTGCCAGCTCACCACCCCAACGTCAGGGGAGAAATGAAAAACTGTTTTTT.

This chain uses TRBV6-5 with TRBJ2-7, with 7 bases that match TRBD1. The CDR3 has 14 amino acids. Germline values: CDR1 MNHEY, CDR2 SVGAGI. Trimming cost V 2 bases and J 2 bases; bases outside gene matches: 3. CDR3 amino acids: CASSYGTAAYEQYF. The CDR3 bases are TGTGCCAGCAGTTACGGGACAGCGGCCTACGAGCAGTACTTC.

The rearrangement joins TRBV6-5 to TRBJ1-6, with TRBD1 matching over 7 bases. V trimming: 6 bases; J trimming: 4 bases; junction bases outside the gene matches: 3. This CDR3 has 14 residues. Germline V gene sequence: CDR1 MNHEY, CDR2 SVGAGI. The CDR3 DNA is TGTGCCAGCAGCCGGGGACAGTATAATTCACCCCTCCACTTT. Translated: CASSRGQYNSPLHF.

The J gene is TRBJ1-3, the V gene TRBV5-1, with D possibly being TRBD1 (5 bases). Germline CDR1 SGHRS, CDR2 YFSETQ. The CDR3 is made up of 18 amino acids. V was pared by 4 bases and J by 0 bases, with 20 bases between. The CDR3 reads CASSPGGTPASSGNTIYF. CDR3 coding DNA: TGCGCCAGCAGCCCTGGGGGGACTCCTGCGAGCTCTGGAAACACCATATATTTT.

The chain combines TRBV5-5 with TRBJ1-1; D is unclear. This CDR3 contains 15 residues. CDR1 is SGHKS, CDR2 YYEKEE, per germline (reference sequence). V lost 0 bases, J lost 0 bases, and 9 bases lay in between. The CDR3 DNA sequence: TGTGCCAGCAGCTTGGTTTTACAGTTGAACACTGAAGCTTTCTTT. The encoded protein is CASSLVLQLNTEAFF.

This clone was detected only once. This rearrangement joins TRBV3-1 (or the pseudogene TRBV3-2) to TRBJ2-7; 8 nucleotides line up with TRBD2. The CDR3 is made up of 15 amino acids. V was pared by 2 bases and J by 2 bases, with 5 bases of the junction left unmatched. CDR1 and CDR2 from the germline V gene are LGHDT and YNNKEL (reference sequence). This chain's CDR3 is CASSQTPGLAYEQYF. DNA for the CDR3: TGTGCCAGCAGCCAAACCCCGGGACTAGCCTACGAGCAGTACTTC.

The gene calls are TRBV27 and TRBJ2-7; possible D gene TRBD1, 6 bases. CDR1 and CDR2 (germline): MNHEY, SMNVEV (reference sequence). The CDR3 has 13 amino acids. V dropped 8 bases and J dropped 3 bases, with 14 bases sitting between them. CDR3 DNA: TGTGCCAGCCAGCAGGGGTTAGGCTACGAGCAGTACTTC. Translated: CASQQGLGYEQYF.

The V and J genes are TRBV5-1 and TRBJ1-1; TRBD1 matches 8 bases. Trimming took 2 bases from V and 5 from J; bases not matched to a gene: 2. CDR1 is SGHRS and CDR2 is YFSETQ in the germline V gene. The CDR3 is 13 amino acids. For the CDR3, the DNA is TGCGCCAGCAGCTTTGGACAGGGAACTGAAGCTTTCTTT. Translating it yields CASSFGQGTEAFF.

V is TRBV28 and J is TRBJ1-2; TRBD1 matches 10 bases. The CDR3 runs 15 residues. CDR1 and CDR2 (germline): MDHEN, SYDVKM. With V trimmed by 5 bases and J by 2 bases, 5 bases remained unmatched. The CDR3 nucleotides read TGTGCCAGCAGTGTTCCGGGACAGGGGAACTATGGCTACACCTTC. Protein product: CASSVPGQGNYGYTF.

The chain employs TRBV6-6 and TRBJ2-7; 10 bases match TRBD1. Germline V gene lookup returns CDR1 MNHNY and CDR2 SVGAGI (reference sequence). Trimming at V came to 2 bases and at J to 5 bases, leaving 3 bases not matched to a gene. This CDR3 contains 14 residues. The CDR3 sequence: CASSYRTGGDEQYF. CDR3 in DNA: TGTGCCAGCAGTTACCGGACAGGGGGGGACGAGCAGTACTTC.

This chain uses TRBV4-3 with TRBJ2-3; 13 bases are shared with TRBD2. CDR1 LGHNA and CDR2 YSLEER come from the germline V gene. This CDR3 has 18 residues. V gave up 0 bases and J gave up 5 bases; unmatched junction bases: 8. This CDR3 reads CASSQDLWTSGRRDTQYF. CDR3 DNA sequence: TGCGCCAGCAGCCAAGATCTTTGGACTAGCGGGAGAAGAGATACGCAGTATTTT.

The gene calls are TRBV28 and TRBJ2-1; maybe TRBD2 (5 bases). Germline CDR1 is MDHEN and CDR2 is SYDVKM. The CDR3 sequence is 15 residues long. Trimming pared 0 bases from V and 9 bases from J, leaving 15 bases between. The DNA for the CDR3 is TGTGCCAGCAGTTTATGGAGCGGACCATCGGGTGAGCAGTTCTTC. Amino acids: CASSLWSGPSGEQFF. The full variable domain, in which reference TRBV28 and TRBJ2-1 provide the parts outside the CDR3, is DVKVTQSSRYLVKRTGEKVFLECVQDMDHENMFWYRQDPGLGLRLIYFSYDVKMKEKGDIPEGYSVSREKKERFSLILESASTNQTSMYLCASSLWSGPSGEQFFGPGTRLTVL.

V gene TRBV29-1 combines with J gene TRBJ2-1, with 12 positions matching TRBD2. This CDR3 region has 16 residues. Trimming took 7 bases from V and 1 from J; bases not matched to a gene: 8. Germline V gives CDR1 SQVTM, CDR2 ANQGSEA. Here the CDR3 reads CSAGTSGRTSYNEQFF. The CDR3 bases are TGCAGCGCCGGGACTAGCGGGCGGACGTCCTACAATGAGCAGTTCTTC.

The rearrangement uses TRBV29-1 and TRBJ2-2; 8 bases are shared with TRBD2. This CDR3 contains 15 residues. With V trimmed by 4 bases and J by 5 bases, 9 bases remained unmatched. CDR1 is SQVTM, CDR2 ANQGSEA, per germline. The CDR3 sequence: CSVGDGRAGTGELFF. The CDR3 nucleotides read TGCAGCGTTGGGGACGGGAGGGCCGGAACCGGGGAGCTGTTTTTT.

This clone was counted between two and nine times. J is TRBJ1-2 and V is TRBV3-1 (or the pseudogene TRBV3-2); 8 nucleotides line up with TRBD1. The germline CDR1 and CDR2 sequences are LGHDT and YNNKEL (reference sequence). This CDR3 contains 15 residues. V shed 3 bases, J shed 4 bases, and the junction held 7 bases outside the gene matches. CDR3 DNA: TGTGCCAGCAGCCATGCCGGACAGGGCGGCTATGGCTACACCTTC. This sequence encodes CASSHAGQGGYGYTF.

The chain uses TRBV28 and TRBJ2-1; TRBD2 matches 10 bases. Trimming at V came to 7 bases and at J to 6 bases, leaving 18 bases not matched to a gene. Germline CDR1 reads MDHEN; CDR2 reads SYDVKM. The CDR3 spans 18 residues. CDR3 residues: CASKPWNGGASGSNEQFF. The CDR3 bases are TGTGCCAGCAAACCTTGGAACGGTGGGGCTAGCGGGAGCAATGAGCAGTTCTTC.

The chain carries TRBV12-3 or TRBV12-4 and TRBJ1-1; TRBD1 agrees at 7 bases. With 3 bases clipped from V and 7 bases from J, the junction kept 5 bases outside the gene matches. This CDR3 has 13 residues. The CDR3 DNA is TGTGCCAGCAGTTTCTCAGGGGGAGGTGAAGCTTTCTTT. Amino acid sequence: CASSFSGGGEAFF.

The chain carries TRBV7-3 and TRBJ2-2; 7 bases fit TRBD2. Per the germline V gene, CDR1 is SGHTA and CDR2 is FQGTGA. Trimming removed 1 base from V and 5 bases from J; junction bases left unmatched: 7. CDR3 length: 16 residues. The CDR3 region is CASSLNAGASTGELFF. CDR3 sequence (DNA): TGTGCCAGCAGCTTAAATGCGGGAGCCAGTACCGGGGAGCTGTTTTTT.

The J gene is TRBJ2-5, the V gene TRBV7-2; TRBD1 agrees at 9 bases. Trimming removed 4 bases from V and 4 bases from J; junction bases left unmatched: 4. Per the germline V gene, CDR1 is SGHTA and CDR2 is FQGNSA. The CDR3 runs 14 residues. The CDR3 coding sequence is TGTGCCAGCAGCTGGGGACAGGGAGGAGAGACCCAGTACTTC. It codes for CASSWGQGGETQYF.

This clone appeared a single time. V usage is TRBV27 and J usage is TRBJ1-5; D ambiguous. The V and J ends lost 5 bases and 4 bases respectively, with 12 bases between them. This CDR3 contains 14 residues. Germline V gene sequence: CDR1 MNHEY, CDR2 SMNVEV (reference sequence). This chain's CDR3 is CASSPPGRNQPQHF. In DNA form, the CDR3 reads TGTGCCAGCAGTCCCCCCGGGAGAAATCAGCCCCAGCATTTT.

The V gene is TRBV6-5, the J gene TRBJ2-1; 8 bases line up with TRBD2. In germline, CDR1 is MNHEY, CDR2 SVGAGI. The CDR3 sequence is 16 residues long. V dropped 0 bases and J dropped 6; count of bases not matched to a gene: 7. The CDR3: CASSYSRSGRGNEQFF. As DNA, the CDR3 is TGTGCCAGCAGTTACTCGAGGAGCGGGAGAGGCAATGAGCAGTTCTTC.

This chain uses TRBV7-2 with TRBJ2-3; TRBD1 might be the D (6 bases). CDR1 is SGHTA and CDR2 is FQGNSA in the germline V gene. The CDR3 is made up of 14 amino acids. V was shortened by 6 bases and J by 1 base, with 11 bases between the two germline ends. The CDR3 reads CASRLDSGTDTQYF. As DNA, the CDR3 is TGTGCCAGCAGGTTGGACAGCGGCACAGATACGCAGTATTTT.